This T cell receptor beta chain was found in a study of blood T cell repertoires in COVID-19. Study-wide background: The samples span acute and convalescent COVID-19 from the United States, Italy and Spain. PBMCs, B-cell-depleted T cells, or T cells were the source of the cDNA or gDNA that made up the material.

Trimming pared 5 bases from V and 5 bases from J, leaving 15 bases between. The CDR3 loop spans 14 amino acids. Germline lookup yields CDR1 SGHRS and CDR2 YFSETQ. Source study methods: Cell counts per sample came from amplifying reference gene primers. The method was immunoSEQ multiplex PCR; TCRdb's version includes in-frame clones alone and lacks a portion of them. V, J and clone size were drawn from that table, and D and trimming were deduced from the DNA. The sample consists of some 250,000 clones, 60% to 75% of them appearing once. The TCR was taken from an elderly woman with acute or convalescent COVID-19. The specimen sequenced was peripheral blood. The chain has TRBV5-1 and TRBJ2-3; TRBD1 might be the D (6 bases). CDR3 amino acids: CASSLQGSGDTQYF. CDR3 sequence (DNA): TGCGCCAGCAGTTTACAGGGTTCGGGAGATACGCAGTATTTT.